Each of the 19 T cell receptor beta chains below was sequenced from the same sample in a study of cytomegalovirus exposure and HLA in healthy donors. Amplification used 60 Vbeta primers and 13 Jbeta primers. The table came from immunoSEQ multiplex PCR; TCRdb's copy has only in-frame clones and leaves some out. The specimen's table records over 200,000 clones. The source material was PBMCs. The receptors were sampled from a young woman in good health and CMV-seropositive.

The chain combines TRBV6-5 with TRBJ2-7; maybe TRBD2 (5 bases). Per the germline V gene, CDR1 is MNHEY and CDR2 is SVGAGI. V was pared by 2 bases and J by 2 bases, with 10 bases between. The CDR3 is made up of 14 amino acids. CDR3 protein: CASSYTPSTYEQYF. DNA of the CDR3: TGTGCCAGCAGTTACACCCCTAGCACCTACGAGCAGTACTTC.

This chain joins TRBV11-2 and TRBJ1-3; 7 nucleotides agree with TRBD1. The CDR3 totals 15 residues. Trimming removed 4 bases from V and 0 bases from J; junction bases left unmatched: 3. Germline CDR1 is SGHAT and CDR2 is FQNNGV. The DNA for the CDR3 is TGTGCCAGCAGCTGGGACAGCCGCTCTGGAAACACCATATATTTT. It translates to CASSWDSRSGNTIYF.

The chain has TRBV10-2 and TRBJ2-1; TRBD1 matches 10 bases. The trim removed 6 bases at V and 2 bases at J, leaving 7 bases unmatched. In germline, CDR1 is WSHSY, CDR2 SAAADI. CDR3 size: 16 residues. CDR3 sequence (DNA): TGCGCCAGCAGCTCCCCCGGGACAGGGGCCTACAATGAGCAGTTCTTC. Translating it yields CASSSPGTGAYNEQFF.

This chain joins TRBV9 and TRBJ2-7, with TRBD1 matching over 12 bases. The CDR3 extends over 14 amino acids. Looked up from germline, CDR1 is SGDLS and CDR2 is YYNGEE. V lost 3 bases, J lost 5 bases, and 3 bases stayed unmatched. The CDR3 loop is CASSGDRGHDEQYF. CDR3 DNA sequence: TGTGCCAGCAGCGGGGACAGGGGGCACGACGAGCAGTACTTC. The whole variable domain, filled in from reference TRBV9 and TRBJ2-7, reads DSGVTQTPKHLITATGQRVTLRCSPRSGDLSVYWYQQSLDQGLQFLIQYYNGEERAKGNILERFSAQQFPDLHSELNLSSLELGDSALYFCASSGDRGHDEQYFGPGTRLTVT.

The J gene is TRBJ2-1, the V gene TRBV30; the match to TRBD2 covers 13 bases. V was clipped by 2 bases and J by 8 bases; unmatched bases: 9. This CDR3 is built from 16 residues. In germline, CDR1 is GTSNPN, CDR2 SVGIG (reference sequence). CDR3 sequence: CAWSPEGLAGPDEQFF. DNA for the CDR3: TGTGCCTGGAGTCCGGAGGGACTAGCGGGACCCGATGAGCAGTTCTTC.

V usage is TRBV6-1 and J usage is TRBJ2-7, with TRBD1 matching 7 bases. Trimming at V came to 3 bases and at J to 3 bases, leaving 5 bases not matched to a gene. The length of the CDR3 is 14 residues. Per germline, CDR1 MNHNS and CDR2 SASEGT. CDR3 in DNA: TGTGCCAGCAGTGATACACAGGGGAACTACGAGCAGTACTTC. Encoded protein: CASSDTQGNYEQYF.

Concerning this clone itself: Within the sample, other DNA sequences also encode this same CDR3. V usage is TRBV5-1 and J usage is TRBJ2-7; 9 bases align to TRBD1. Germline CDR1 and CDR2: SGHRS and YFSETQ. The length of the CDR3 is 17 residues. V trimming: 6 bases; J trimming: 5 bases; junction bases outside the gene matches: 18. The CDR3 DNA follows: TGCGCCAGCAATCCGGGACAGGGAGCGCTGGGAGGGGACGAGCAGTACTTC. It translates to CASNPGQGALGGDEQYF.

The chain is built from TRBV2 and TRBJ2-1; 10 nucleotides line up with TRBD2. Germline V lookup: CDR1 SNHLY, CDR2 FYNNEI. This CDR3 contains 15 residues. Trimming took 5 bases from V and 4 from J; bases not matched to a gene: 5. CDR3 DNA sequence: TGTGCCAGCAGTCCCGGGACTAGCGATTACAATGAGCAGTTCTTC. This translates into CASSPGTSDYNEQFF. Variable domain in full (rest from reference TRBV2 and TRBJ2-1): EPEVTQTPSHQVTQMGQEVILRCVPISNHLYFYWYRQILGQKVEFLVSFYNNEISEKSEIFDDQFSVERPDGSNFTLKIRSTKLEDSAMYFCASSPGTSDYNEQFFGPGTRLTVL.

V and J are TRBV5-1 and TRBJ2-7, with 9 bases matching TRBD1. Germline V lookup: CDR1 SGHRS, CDR2 YFSETQ. This CDR3 contains 14 residues. Trimming at V came to 2 bases and at J to 5 bases, leaving 5 bases not matched to a gene. The DNA of the CDR3 is TGCGCCAGCAGCTTCCGGACAGGGGAAAACGAGCAGTACTTC. It yields the protein CASSFRTGENEQYF. The whole variable domain, filled in from reference TRBV5-1 and TRBJ2-7, reads KAGVTQTPRYLIKTRGQQVTLSCSPISGHRSVSWYQQTPGQGLQFLFEYFSETQRNKGNFPGRFSGRQFSNSRSEMNVSTLELGDSALYLCASSFRTGENEQYFGPGTRLTVT.

The gene calls are TRBV4-1 and TRBJ1-1; perhaps TRBD1 as D (5 bases). V lost 6 bases and J 1 base, leaving 9 bases between the germline ends. Germline V lookup: CDR1 MGHRA, CDR2 YSYEKL. This CDR3 has 13 residues. CDR3 in DNA: TGCGCCAGCAGAGATCAGGGGAACACTGAAGCTTTCTTT. Protein: CASRDQGNTEAFF.

The V and J genes are TRBV28 and TRBJ2-2; no reliable D call. The CDR3 sequence is 14 residues long. Germline lookup yields CDR1 MDHEN and CDR2 SYDVKM. Trimming removed 6 bases from V and 1 base from J, with 9 bases in between. CDR3 coding DNA: TGTGCCAGCAGCCAGGTGGGGAACACCGGGGAGCTGTTTTTT. It encodes CASSQVGNTGELFF.

V gene TRBV7-9 combines with J gene TRBJ1-6; D remains unclear. V lost 3 bases, J lost 7 bases, and 4 bases lay in between. The CDR3 totals 12 residues. The V gene's germline CDR1 is SEHNR and CDR2 FQNEAQ (reference sequence). CDR3 in amino acids: CASSFINSPLHF. CDR3 DNA: TGTGCCAGCAGCTTTATCAATTCACCCCTCCACTTT.

This chain uses TRBV28 with TRBJ1-3; possible D gene TRBD1, 6 bases. CDR1 MDHEN and CDR2 SYDVKM come from the germline V gene. Between the trimmed V and J ends, which lost 3 bases and 2 bases, there was a span of 11 bases. The CDR3 length is 15 residues. The CDR3 sequence is CASSLDSGTGNTIYF. The CDR3 DNA reads as TGTGCCAGCAGTTTGGACAGTGGCACTGGAAACACCATATATTTT.

The rearrangement links TRBV27 to TRBJ2-1; 11 bases agree with TRBD1. Germline CDR1 is MNHEY and CDR2 is SMNVEV (reference sequence). V lost 5 bases, J lost 8 bases, and 5 bases stayed unmatched. The CDR3 runs to 14 residues. CDR3 sequence: CASSRTGGLDEQFF. CDR3 nucleotides: TGTGCCAGCAGTCGGACAGGGGGCCTCGATGAGCAGTTCTTC.

The chain joins TRBV19 to TRBJ2-1; TRBD1 aligns across 9 bases. The CDR3 totals 14 residues. J lost 5 bases, V lost 8 bases, and 7 bases had no gene match. CDR1 LNHDA and CDR2 SQIVND come from the germline V gene (reference sequence). The CDR3 DNA reads as TGTGCCAGTTATGGACAGGGGTTGGACAATGAGCAGTTCTTC. Encoded protein: CASYGQGLDNEQFF.

The rearrangement links TRBV28 to TRBJ1-4; D is ambiguous. Germline values: CDR1 MDHEN, CDR2 SYDVKM. Trimming left V 3 bases short and J 3 bases short, with 11 bases between. This CDR3 contains 15 residues. CDR3 nucleotide sequence: TGTGCCAGCAGTTTCCAACAGCAATCTAATGAAAAACTGTTTTTT. Its translation is CASSFQQQSNEKLFF.

This chain uses TRBV5-6 with TRBJ2-1; TRBD1 agrees at 9 bases. The germline CDR1 and CDR2 sequences are SGHDT and YYEEEE. The V and J ends lost 4 bases and 8 bases, in that order; junction bases with no gene match: 10. The CDR3 runs 15 residues. The CDR3 here is CASSQRWDRVDEQFF. The DNA for the CDR3 is TGTGCCAGCAGCCAACGCTGGGACAGGGTGGATGAGCAGTTCTTC.

The rearrangement joins TRBV14 to TRBJ2-2, with 8 nucleotides matching TRBD2. The CDR3 is made up of 14 amino acids. Germline V gene sequence: CDR1 SGHDN, CDR2 FVKESK. J gave up 6 bases and V 5 bases, and 5 bases lay outside the gene matches. This CDR3 reads CASSESGGPGELFF. CDR3 DNA sequence: TGTGCCAGCAGCGAATCGGGAGGGCCCGGGGAGCTGTTTTTT.

The gene calls are TRBV5-1 and TRBJ1-4; D is undetermined. CDR1 and CDR2 from the germline V gene are SGHRS and YFSETQ. V was clipped by 0 bases and J by 5 bases, with 11 bases between them. The CDR3 is made up of 15 amino acids. The DNA of the CDR3 is TGCGCCAGCAGCTTGGCTCCAGGAGGAAATGAAAAACTGTTTTTT. This gives the protein CASSLAPGGNEKLFF.